Listed below are T cell receptor beta chains from one sample, sequenced in a study of blood T cell repertoires in COVID-19. Repertoires were generated with immunoSEQ multiplex PCR, while TCRdb's copy carries only in-frame clones and drops some. The sample has hundreds of thousands of clones; approximately 90% are singletons. The specimen was PBMCs or T cells enriched from blood (not recorded which). The source is a man aged 50 or older who had been exposed to COVID-19. Both conserved end residues are part of each CDR3. The D gene is left open where the match is weak. Some rows have no size entry. The others give once, few or many, or a class for an expanded clone.

v_call	clone_size	j_call	d_call	cdr3_aa	cdr3_nt
TRBV5-5	-	TRBJ1-4	-	CASSFGGGNEKLFF	TGTGCCAGCAGCTTCGGGGGAGGGAATGAAAAACTGTTTTTT
TRBV19	-	TRBJ1-2	TRBD1	CASTTLKTGSRSGYTF	TGTGCCAGTACCACCCTTAAGACAGGGAGTAGGTCTGGCTACACCTTC
TRBV10-3	-	TRBJ1-2	TRBD1	CAISGGQGRYGYTF	TGTGCCATCAGTGGGGGACAGGGCCGGTATGGCTACACCTTC
TRBV29-1	-	TRBJ1-2	-	CSVSGNYGYTF	TGCAGCGTTTCAGGGAACTATGGCTACACCTTC
TRBV7-3	once	TRBJ1-5	-	CASSPGGDQPQHF	TGTGCCAGCAGCCCCGGAGGAGATCAGCCCCAGCATTTT
TRBV2	-	TRBJ2-2	-	CAPASLTGELFF	TGTGCCCCCGCTAGCCTCACCGGGGAGCTGTTTTTT
TRBV30	-	TRBJ2-7	-	CARQSSYEQYF	TGTGCCAGACAAAGCTCCTACGAGCAGTACTTC
TRBV18	-	TRBJ2-3	-	CASSPLQARTDTQYF	TGTGCCAGCTCACCACTCCAGGCCCGCACAGATACGCAGTATTTT
TRBV7-6	-	TRBJ1-2	TRBD1	CASSLAGTGDYGYTF	TGTGCCAGCAGCTTAGCCGGGACAGGCGATTATGGCTACACCTTC
TRBV15	-	TRBJ2-2	-	CATSKDRATGELFF	TGTGCCACCAGCAAGGACAGAGCCACCGGGGAGCTGTTTTTT
TRBV2	-	TRBJ2-3	TRBD2	CASSGTTSGFTDTQYF	TGTGCCAGCAGTGGAACGACTAGCGGATTCACAGATACGCAGTATTTT
TRBV12-3/TRBV12-4	once	TRBJ1-6	-	CASSPGDSPLHF	TGTGCCAGCAGTCCGGGGGATTCACCCCTCCACTTT
TRBV5-1	-	TRBJ2-3	-	CASSLAAGSTDTQYF	TGCGCCAGCAGCTTGGCGGCAGGGAGCACAGATACGCAGTATTTT
TRBV2	-	TRBJ1-4	TRBD1	CASSGTGAVATNEKLFF	TGTGCCAGCAGCGGGACAGGGGCCGTAGCAACTAATGAAAAACTGTTTTTT
TRBV19	few	TRBJ1-2	-	CASSTNRGQGYGYTF	TGTGCCAGTAGTACGAATAGGGGCCAGGGATATGGCTACACCTTC
TRBV5-4	once	TRBJ2-1	-	CASSLAAGSSYNEQFF	TGTGCCAGCAGCTTGGCGGCAGGCAGCTCCTACAATGAGCAGTTCTTC
TRBV30	-	TRBJ1-3	-	CAWRPPGSGNTIYF	TGTGCCTGGAGGCCCCCCGGCTCTGGAAACACCATATATTTT
TRBV7-8	-	TRBJ1-6	-	CASIPSEFPNNSPLHF	TGTGCCAGCATCCCATCAGAATTTCCGAATAATTCACCCCTCCACTTT
TRBV18	-	TRBJ2-3	TRBD2	CASSPPGLVVRTLDTQYF	TGTGCCAGCTCACCACCCGGACTAGTTGTACGGACACTAGATACGCAGTATTTT
TRBV5-1	-	TRBJ1-2	TRBD1	CASSFTGVYGYTF	TGCGCCAGCAGCTTTACAGGGGTCTATGGCTACACCTTC
TRBV28	-	TRBJ1-4	-	CASSYPQAMTEKLFF	TGTGCCAGCAGTTACCCACAGGCTATGACTGAAAAACTGTTTTTT
TRBV28	-	TRBJ1-5	-	CASSPSRGRPQHF	TGTGCCAGCAGCCCTAGTCGGGGTCGGCCCCAGCATTTT
TRBV5-1	-	TRBJ1-3	-	CASSLGGANTIYF	TGCGCCAGCAGCTTGGGGGGAGCCAACACCATATATTTT
TRBV11-2	once	TRBJ1-2	TRBD1	CASSLRGQGVGYGYTF	TGTGCCAGCAGCCTCCGGGGACAGGGGGTCGGCTATGGCTACACCTTC
TRBV5-4	few	TRBJ2-7	TRBD1	CASSLGQGSREQYF	TGTGCCAGCAGCTTGGGACAGGGAAGCCGGGAGCAGTACTTC
TRBV18	-	TRBJ2-1	TRBD2	CASSRLAGDMDEQFF	TGTGCCAGCTCACGACTAGCGGGGGACATGGATGAGCAGTTCTTC
TRBV28	-	TRBJ1-1	-	CASSLQGWKAFF	TGTGCCAGCAGTTTGCAGGGATGGAAAGCTTTCTTT
TRBV5-1	-	TRBJ2-7	TRBD1	CASSLAGGQLGYEQYF	TGCGCCAGCAGCTTGGCAGGGGGCCAACTCGGATACGAGCAGTACTTC
TRBV6-5	-	TRBJ2-1	-	CASRKGPQYYNEQFF	TGTGCCAGCAGGAAGGGGCCACAGTACTACAATGAGCAGTTCTTC
TRBV4-2	-	TRBJ2-1	TRBD2	CASSRGLGDNEQFF	TGTGCCAGCAGCCGTGGACTAGGGGACAATGAGCAGTTCTTC
TRBV29-1	-	TRBJ1-1	-	CSVSLMMGLESFF	TGCAGCGTTTCACTTATGATGGGCCTGGAATCTTTCTTT
TRBV30	once	TRBJ1-3	-	CAWSVTQGNTIYF	TGTGCCTGGAGTGTAACACAGGGCAACACCATATATTTT
TRBV27	-	TRBJ2-5	TRBD1	CASRPQGDRGGTQYF	TGTGCCAGCAGGCCTCAGGGTGACAGGGGTGGGACCCAGTACTTC
TRBV18	once	TRBJ2-2	-	CASSLEVTGTGELFF	TGTGCCAGCTCACTAGAAGTGACGGGGACCGGGGAGCTGTTTTTT
TRBV6-5	-	TRBJ1-3	TRBD1	CASRAGDSSGNTIYF	TGTGCCAGCAGGGCAGGGGACAGCTCTGGAAACACCATATATTTT
TRBV27	-	TRBJ1-5	-	CASRPGQSNQPQHF	TGTGCCAGCAGACCGGGACAAAGCAATCAGCCCCAGCATTTT
TRBV20-1	-	TRBJ1-5	TRBD1	CSASRDSIIGNQPQHF	TGCAGTGCTAGTCGGGACAGTATCATAGGAAATCAGCCCCAGCATTTT
TRBV11-2	-	TRBJ1-5	-	CASSSIGGGEPQHF	TGTGCCAGCAGCTCTATCGGAGGGGGGGAGCCCCAGCATTTT
TRBV19	-	TRBJ2-2	-	CASSMIGPNTGELFF	TGTGCCAGTAGTATGATTGGCCCGAACACCGGGGAGCTGTTTTTT
TRBV29-1	-	TRBJ1-4	-	CSVLRVRGGRDEKLFF	TGCAGCGTTCTCAGAGTTAGGGGCGGTCGAGATGAAAAACTGTTTTTT
TRBV19	-	TRBJ1-2	-	CASSIWRPNIDYGYTF	TGTGCCAGTAGTATATGGAGACCAAATATCGACTATGGCTACACCTTC
TRBV29-1	-	TRBJ2-1	TRBD1	CSVEDPGQLFF	TGCAGCGTTGAAGACCCGGGACAGTTGTTCTTC
TRBV19	-	TRBJ1-5	TRBD1	CATGRGTDKQPQHF	TGTGCCACCGGGAGAGGGACAGACAAACAGCCCCAGCATTTT
TRBV29-1	-	TRBJ2-1	TRBD2	CSVLGGRAVDEQFF	TGCAGCGTTCTAGGCGGGAGGGCCGTGGATGAGCAGTTCTTC
TRBV2	-	TRBJ1-2	-	CASSDLGALGYTF	TGTGCCAGCAGCGATTTGGGGGCTCTAGGCTACACCTTC